This T cell receptor (beta chain) is from a study of T cell clones after liver transplantation. This clone was seen only a few times. The CDR3 has 13 residues. The germline CDR1 and CDR2 sequences are MNHEY and SMNVEV (reference sequence). Trimming took off 4 bases at V and 2 bases at J, with 9 bases between the two ends. Measured with immunoSEQ multiplex PCR; TCRdb has only the in-frame clones, and not every one. Among around 20,000 clones, around nine tenths were seen once, and the ten largest hold 13%. The sample here was CD8+ T cells from blood, taken before liver transplant. The chain carries TRBV27 and TRBJ2-7; no clear D. The source of this sequence is a human donor who received a liver transplant. CDR3 residues: CASSWRPTYEQYF. The CDR3 nucleotides read TGTGCCAGCAGTTGGCGCCCCACCTACGAGCAGTACTTC.